The rows below give T cell receptor beta chains drawn from one sample of a study of blood T cell repertoires in COVID-19. Generated by immunoSEQ multiplex PCR, the TCRdb table keeps only in-frame clones and is missing some. Of around 86,000 clones in the sample, approximately 80% are singletons; the top ten hold approximately 12%. The sequencing input was peripheral blood. These receptors were taken from a human donor in a cohort sampled during active COVID-19. Each CDR3 is given without its conserved first and last residue. The D gene is left open where the match is weak. Not all rows give a size; the values are once, few, many and, for expanded clones, a class.

v_gene	abundance	j_gene	d_gene	CDR3aa
TRBV5-1	-	TRBJ2-3	TRBD2	ASSSRTSGGAMSTDTQY
TRBV3-1/TRBV3-2	-	TRBJ2-1	TRBD2	ASSQTSGRASYNEQF
TRBV4-2	-	TRBJ1-2	TRBD1	ASSQVEGQGANYGYT
TRBV6-5	-	TRBJ1-2	-	ASSRDVGSGYT
TRBV5-6	few	TRBJ2-1	TRBD2	ASSVAGGPNEQF
TRBV6-5	-	TRBJ2-2	-	ASSYDTNTGELF
TRBV9	-	TRBJ2-7	-	ASSVQGLPYEQY
TRBV5-6	-	TRBJ2-2	-	ASSPYGTRDSAGELF
TRBV9	-	TRBJ2-7	-	ASSVLSGAYEQY
TRBV5-1	-	TRBJ2-1	TRBD1	ASSNGTGVYNEQF
TRBV27	few	TRBJ2-7	-	ASLGRRGEQY
TRBV2	-	TRBJ1-6	TRBD1	ASSSQGVNSPLH
TRBV5-6	-	TRBJ2-3	-	ASSRQTDTQY
TRBV7-6	-	TRBJ2-1	-	ASSLGRNNEQF
TRBV19	-	TRBJ2-4	-	ASSIGLLAKNIQY
TRBV7-2	-	TRBJ1-3	-	ASSLRGGSGNTIY
TRBV2	-	TRBJ1-6	-	ASRRNIGGRNNSPLH
TRBV3-1/TRBV3-2	-	TRBJ1-2	-	ASSQVTTGYT
TRBV13	-	TRBJ1-6	TRBD1	ASSLRDRDSPLH
TRBV6-5	-	TRBJ2-5	TRBD1	ASSPWDSQETQY
TRBV6-5	-	TRBJ2-7	TRBD2	ASSYQRGNYEQY
TRBV7-3	few	TRBJ2-1	TRBD2	ASSASAGAYNEQF
TRBV28	few	TRBJ1-2	TRBD1	ACRDRARKDYGYT
TRBV9	once	TRBJ2-7	-	ASSVAGKGHEQY
TRBV6-6	-	TRBJ2-3	-	ASSPQGSTDTQY
TRBV5-6	-	TRBJ2-3	-	ASSWGSGSTDTQY
TRBV11-2	-	TRBJ2-3	-	ASSLADRRGTDTQY
TRBV10-3	-	TRBJ2-2	-	AITQGPNTGELF
TRBV5-1	once	TRBJ2-7	-	ASSPSTGTYEQY
TRBV3-1/TRBV3-2	-	TRBJ2-6	-	ASSQVIGGVGANVLT
TRBV5-5	-	TRBJ1-6	-	ASSLTDRHHNSPLH
TRBV5-1	-	TRBJ1-2	TRBD1	ASSSGQGVGGYT
TRBV2	-	TRBJ2-7	-	ASSTTGSSYEQY
TRBV7-2	few	TRBJ1-5	-	ASSVALGEGSQPQH
TRBV7-9	-	TRBJ1-1	-	ASSLGGEGTEAF
TRBV28	-	TRBJ1-5	-	ASSLALGGFNQPQH
TRBV6-5	-	TRBJ2-7	TRBD2	ASSYEPSGIVEQY
TRBV6-2/TRBV6-3	-	TRBJ1-5	-	ASSPRGLTSNQPQH